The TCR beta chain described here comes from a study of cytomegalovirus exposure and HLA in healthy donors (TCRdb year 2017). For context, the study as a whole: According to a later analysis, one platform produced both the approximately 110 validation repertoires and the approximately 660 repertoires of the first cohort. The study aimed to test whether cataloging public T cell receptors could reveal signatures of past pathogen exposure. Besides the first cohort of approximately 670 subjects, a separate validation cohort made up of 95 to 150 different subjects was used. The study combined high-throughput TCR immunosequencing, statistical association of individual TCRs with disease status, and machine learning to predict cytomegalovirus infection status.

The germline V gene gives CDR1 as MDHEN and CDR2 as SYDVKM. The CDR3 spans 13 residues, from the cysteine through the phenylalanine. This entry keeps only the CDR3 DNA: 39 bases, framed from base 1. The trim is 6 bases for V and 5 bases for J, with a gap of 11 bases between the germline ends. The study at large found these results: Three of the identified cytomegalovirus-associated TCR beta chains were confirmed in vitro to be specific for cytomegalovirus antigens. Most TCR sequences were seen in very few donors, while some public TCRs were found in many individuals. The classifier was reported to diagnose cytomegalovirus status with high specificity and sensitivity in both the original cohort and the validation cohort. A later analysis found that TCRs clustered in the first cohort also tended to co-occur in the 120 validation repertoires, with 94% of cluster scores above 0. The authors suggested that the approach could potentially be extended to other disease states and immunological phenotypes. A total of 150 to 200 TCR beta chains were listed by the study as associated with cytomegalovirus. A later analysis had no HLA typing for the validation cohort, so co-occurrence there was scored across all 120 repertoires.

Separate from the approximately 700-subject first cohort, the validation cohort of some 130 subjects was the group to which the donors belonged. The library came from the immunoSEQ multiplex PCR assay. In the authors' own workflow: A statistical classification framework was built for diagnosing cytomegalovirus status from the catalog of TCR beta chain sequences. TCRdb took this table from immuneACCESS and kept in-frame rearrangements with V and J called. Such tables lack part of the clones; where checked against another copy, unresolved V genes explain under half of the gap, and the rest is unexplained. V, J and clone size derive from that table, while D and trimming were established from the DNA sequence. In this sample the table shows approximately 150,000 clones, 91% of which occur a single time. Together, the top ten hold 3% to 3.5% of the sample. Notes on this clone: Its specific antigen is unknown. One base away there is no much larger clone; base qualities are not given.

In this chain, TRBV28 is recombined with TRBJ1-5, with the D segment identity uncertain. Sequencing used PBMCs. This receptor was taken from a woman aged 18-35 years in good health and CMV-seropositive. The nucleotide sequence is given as TGTGCCAGCAGCCCCAGTAACGATCAGCCCCAGCATTTT. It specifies CASSPSNDQPQHF. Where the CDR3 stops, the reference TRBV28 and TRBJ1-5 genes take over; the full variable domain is DVKVTQSSRYLVKRTGEKVFLECVQDMDHENMFWYRQDPGLGLRLIYFSYDVKMKEKGDIPEGYSVSREKKERFSLILESASTNQTSMYLCASSPSNDQPQHFGDGTRLSIL.